By frequency, the clone carrying this T cell receptor (beta chain) is medium-sized (0.01 to 0.1%). This specimen belongs to a study of T cell clusters in autoimmune cytopenias. Each sample's input was 250 ng genomic DNA, some 38,000 genome equivalents. This CDR3 is built from 15 residues. The germline gives CDR1 LNHDA, CDR2 SQIVND (reference sequence). One tube held mixed TRB-A and TRB-B primer pools for touch-down PCR. From the multiplex PCR reads, TCRdb lists one entry per CDR3 protein and no DNA. In all, the sample yields several thousand distinct CDR3 sequences. The same sample was also used in a study of T cell repertoires in aging, cancer and after chemotherapy.

Input material: peripheral blood. The TCR sequence derives from a human donor in good health. V gene TRBV19 combines with J gene TRBJ2-3; TCRdb lists TRBD2, though no DNA is available to test this call. The CDR3 is CASKAAGGLGSTQYF.